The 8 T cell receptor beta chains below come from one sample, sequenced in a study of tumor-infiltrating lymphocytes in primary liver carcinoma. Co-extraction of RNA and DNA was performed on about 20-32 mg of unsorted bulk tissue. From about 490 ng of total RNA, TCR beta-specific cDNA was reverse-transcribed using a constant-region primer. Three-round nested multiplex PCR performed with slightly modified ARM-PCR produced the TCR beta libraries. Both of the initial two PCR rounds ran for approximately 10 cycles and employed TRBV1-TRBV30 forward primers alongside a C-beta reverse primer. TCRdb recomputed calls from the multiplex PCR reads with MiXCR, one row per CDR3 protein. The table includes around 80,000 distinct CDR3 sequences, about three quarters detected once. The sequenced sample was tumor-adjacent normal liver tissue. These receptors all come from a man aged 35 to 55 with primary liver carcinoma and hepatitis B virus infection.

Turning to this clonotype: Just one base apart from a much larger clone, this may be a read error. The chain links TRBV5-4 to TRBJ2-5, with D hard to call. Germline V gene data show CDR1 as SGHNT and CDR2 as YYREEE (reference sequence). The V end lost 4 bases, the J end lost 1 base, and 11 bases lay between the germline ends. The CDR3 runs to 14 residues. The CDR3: CASSLAISQETQYF. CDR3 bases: TGTGCCAGCAGCCTGGCCATTTCCCAAGAGACCCAGTACTTC.

CDR3 sequence reads: CSVGLAGGFYREQFF. CDR3 nucleotide sequence: TGCAGCGTTGGACTAGCGGGAGGGTTCTACAGAGAGCAGTTCTTC. The rearrangement links TRBV29-1 to TRBJ2-1, with 14 bases lining up with TRBD2. CDR1 and CDR2 (germline): SQVTM, ANQGSEA. The V gene end was trimmed by 4 bases and the J gene end by 10 bases; junction bases not matched to a gene: 9. The CDR3 totals 15 residues.

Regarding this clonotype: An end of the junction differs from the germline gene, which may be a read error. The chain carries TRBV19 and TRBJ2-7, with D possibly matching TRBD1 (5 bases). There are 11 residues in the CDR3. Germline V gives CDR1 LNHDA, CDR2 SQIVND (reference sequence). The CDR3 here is CARSRGTERYF. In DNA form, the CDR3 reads TGTGCCAGAAGTAGGGGTACCGAGCGGTACTTC. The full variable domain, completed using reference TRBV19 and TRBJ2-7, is DGGITQSPKYLFRKEGQNVTLSCEQNLNHDAMYWYRQDPGQGLRLIYYSQIVNDFQKGDIAEGYSVSREKKESFPLTVTSAQKNPTAFYLCARSRGTERYFGPGTRLTVT.

The CDR3 is CASSLGGLNNEQFF. The CDR3, as DNA: TGTGCCAGCAGCTTAGGGGGGTTGAACAATGAGCAGTTCTTC. The genes are TRBV11-2 and TRBJ2-1; TRBD1 or TRBD2 may be the D gene (5 bases each). CDR1 and CDR2 (germline): SGHAT, FQNNGV. This CDR3 has 14 residues. Trimming removed 1 base at V and 5 bases at J, with 9 bases between.

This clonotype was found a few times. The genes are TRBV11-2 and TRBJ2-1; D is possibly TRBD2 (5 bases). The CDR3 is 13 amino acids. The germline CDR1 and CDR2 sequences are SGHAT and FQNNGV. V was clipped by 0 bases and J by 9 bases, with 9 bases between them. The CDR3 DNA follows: TGTGCCAGCAGCTTAGAGGTGGGAGCTGAGCAGTTCTTC. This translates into CASSLEVGAEQFF.

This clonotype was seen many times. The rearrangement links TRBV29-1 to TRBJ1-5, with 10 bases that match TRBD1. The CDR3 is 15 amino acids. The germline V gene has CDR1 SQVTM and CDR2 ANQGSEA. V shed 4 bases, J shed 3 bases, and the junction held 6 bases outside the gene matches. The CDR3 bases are TGCAGCGTTGTCGTGACAGGGGGCCCCAATCAGCCCCAGCATTTT. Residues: CSVVVTGGPNQPQHF.

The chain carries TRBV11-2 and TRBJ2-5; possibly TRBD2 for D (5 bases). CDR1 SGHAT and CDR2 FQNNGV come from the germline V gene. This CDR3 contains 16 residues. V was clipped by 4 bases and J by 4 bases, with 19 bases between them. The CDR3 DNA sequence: TGTGCCAGCAGCTACTCCCGTGGTAGCGTGAGAGAGACCCAGTACTTC. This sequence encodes CASSYSRGSVRETQYF. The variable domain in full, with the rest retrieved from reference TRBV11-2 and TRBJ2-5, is EAGVAQSPRYKIIEKRQSVAFWCNPISGHATLYWYQQILGQGPKLLIQFQNNGVVDDSQLPKDRFSAERLKGVDSTLKIQPAKLEDSAVYLCASSYSRGSVRETQYFGPGTRLLVL.

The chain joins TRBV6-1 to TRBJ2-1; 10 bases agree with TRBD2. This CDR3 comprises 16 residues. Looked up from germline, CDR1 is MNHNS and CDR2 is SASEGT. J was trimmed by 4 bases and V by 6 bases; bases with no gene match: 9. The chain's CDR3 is CASRVIRTSGYNEQFF. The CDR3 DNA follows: TGTGCCAGCAGAGTCATTCGGACTAGCGGTTACAATGAGCAGTTCTTC.